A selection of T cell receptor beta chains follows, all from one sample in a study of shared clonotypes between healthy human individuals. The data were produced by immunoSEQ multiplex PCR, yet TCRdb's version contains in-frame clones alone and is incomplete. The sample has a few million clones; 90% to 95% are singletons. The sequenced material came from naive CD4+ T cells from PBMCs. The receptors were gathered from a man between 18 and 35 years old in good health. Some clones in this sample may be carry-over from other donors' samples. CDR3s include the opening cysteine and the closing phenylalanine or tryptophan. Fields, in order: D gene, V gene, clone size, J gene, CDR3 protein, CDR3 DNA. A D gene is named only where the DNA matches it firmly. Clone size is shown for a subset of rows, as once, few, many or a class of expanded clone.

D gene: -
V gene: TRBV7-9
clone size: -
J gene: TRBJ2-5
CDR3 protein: CASSIGISQETQYF
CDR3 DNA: TGTGCCAGCAGCATCGGGATTTCCCAAGAGACCCAGTACTTC

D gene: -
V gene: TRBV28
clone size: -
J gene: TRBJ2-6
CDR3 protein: CASSLTFGASGANVLTF
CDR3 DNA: TGTGCCAGCAGTTTAACCTTCGGGGCCTCTGGGGCCAACGTCCTGACTTTC

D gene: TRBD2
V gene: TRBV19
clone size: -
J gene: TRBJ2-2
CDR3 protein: CASSITSGKAFRELFF
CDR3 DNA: TGTGCCAGTAGTATCACTAGCGGGAAAGCCTTTCGGGAGCTGTTTTTT

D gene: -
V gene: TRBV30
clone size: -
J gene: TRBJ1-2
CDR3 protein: CAFTKGIYGYTF
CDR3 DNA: TGTGCCTTCACCAAGGGGATCTATGGCTACACCTTC

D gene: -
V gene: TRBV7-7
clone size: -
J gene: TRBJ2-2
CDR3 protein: CASSLLGGTGELFF
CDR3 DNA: TGTGCCAGCAGCTTGTTGGGGGGCACCGGGGAGCTGTTTTTT

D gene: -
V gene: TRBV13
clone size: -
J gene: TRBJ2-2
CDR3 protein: CASSFFTRTGELFF
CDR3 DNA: TGTGCCAGCAGCTTTTTCACTCGCACCGGGGAGCTGTTTTTT

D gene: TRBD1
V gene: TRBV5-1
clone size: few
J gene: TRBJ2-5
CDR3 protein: CASSPGTGGAETQYF
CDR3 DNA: TGCGCCAGCAGCCCGGGGACAGGGGGTGCGGAGACCCAGTACTTC

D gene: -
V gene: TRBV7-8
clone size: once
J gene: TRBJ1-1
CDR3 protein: CASSTRTGLTEAFF
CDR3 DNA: TGTGCCAGCAGCACCCGAACAGGATTAACTGAAGCTTTCTTT

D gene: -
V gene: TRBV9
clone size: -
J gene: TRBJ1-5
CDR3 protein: CASSVGKGIGQPQHF
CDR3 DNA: TGTGCCAGCAGCGTAGGTAAGGGGATTGGTCAGCCCCAGCATTTT

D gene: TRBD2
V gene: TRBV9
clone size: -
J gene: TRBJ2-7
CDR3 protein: CASSEGTSGASYEQYF
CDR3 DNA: TGTGCCAGCAGCGAAGGGACTAGCGGGGCTTCCTACGAGCAGTACTTC

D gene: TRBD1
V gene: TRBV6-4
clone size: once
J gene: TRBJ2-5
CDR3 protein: CASSGGRGTGKETQYF
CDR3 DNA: TGTGCCAGCAGTGGGGGGCGGGGGACAGGGAAAGAGACCCAGTACTTC

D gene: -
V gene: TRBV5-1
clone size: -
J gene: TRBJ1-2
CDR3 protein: CASSLAETTGYGYTF
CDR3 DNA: TGCGCCAGCAGCTTGGCCGAGACAACAGGGTATGGCTACACCTTC

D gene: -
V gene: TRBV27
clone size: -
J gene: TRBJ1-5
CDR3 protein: CASSSLRDVNQPQHF
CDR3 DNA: TGTGCCAGCAGTTCCCTCCGGGACGTCAATCAGCCCCAGCATTTT

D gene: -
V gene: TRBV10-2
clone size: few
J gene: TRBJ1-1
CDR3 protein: CASSRRGREAFF
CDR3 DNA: TGCGCCAGCAGCCGCAGGGGAAGGGAAGCTTTCTTT

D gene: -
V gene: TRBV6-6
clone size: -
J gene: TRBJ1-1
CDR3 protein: CASNNGAGEAFF
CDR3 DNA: TGTGCCAGCAACAACGGGGCAGGCGAAGCTTTCTTT

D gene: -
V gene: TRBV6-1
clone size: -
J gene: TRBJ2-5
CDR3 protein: CASSATGRGKETQYF
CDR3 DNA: TGTGCCAGCAGCGCTACGGGCCGGGGGAAGGAGACCCAGTACTTC

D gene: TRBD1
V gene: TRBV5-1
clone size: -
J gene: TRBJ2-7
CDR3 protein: CASSTQTGLEQYF
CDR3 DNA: TGCGCCAGCAGCACTCAGACAGGGCTCGAGCAGTACTTC

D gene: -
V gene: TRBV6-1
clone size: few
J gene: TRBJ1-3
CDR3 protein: CASSEGRFSGNTIYF
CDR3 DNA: TGTGCCAGCAGTGAGGGAAGGTTCTCTGGAAACACCATATATTTT

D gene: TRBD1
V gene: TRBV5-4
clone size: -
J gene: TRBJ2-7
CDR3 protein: CASSFGTGPEYEQYF
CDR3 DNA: TGTGCCAGCAGCTTTGGGACAGGACCTGAATACGAGCAGTACTTC

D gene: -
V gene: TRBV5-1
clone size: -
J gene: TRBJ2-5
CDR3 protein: CASRFGALGGETQYF
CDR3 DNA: TGCGCCAGCAGATTCGGAGCCCTCGGGGGAGAGACCCAGTACTTC

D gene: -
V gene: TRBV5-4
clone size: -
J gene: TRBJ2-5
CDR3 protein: CASSFKGRETQYF
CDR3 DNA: TGTGCCAGCAGCTTCAAGGGCCGAGAGACCCAGTACTTC

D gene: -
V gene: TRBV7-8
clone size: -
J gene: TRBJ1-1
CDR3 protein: CASSLTSEAFF
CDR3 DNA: TGTGCCAGCAGCTTAACATCCGAAGCTTTCTTT

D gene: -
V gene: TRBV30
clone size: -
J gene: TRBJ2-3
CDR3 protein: CAWSVPGLTDTQYF
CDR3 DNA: TGTGCCTGGAGTGTACCTGGGCTAACAGATACGCAGTATTTT

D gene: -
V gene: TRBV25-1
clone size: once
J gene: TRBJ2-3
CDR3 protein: CASSEFSTDTQYF
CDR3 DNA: TGTGCCAGCAGTGAATTTAGCACAGATACGCAGTATTTT

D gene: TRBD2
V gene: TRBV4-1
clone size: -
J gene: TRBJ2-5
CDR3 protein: CASRRGTSGSQETQYF
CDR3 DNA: TGCGCCAGCAGAAGAGGGACTAGCGGATCTCAAGAGACCCAGTACTTC

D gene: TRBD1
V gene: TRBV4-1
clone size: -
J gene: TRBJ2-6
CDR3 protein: CASSPTGAMGSGANVLTF
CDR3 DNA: TGCGCCAGCAGCCCGACAGGGGCTATGGGCTCTGGGGCCAACGTCCTGACTTTC

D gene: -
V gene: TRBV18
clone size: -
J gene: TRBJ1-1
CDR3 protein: CASSPQGRNTEAFF
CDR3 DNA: TGTGCCAGCTCACCACAGGGCCGGAACACTGAAGCTTTCTTT

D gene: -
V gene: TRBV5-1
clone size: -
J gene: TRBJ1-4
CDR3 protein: CASSFKQPNEKLFF
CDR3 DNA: TGCGCCAGCAGCTTCAAGCAGCCTAATGAAAAACTGTTTTTT

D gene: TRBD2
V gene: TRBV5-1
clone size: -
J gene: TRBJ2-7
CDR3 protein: CASSLGLWAGGPGEQYF
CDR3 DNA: TGCGCCAGCAGCTTGGGCTTGTGGGCGGGAGGGCCTGGCGAGCAGTACTTC

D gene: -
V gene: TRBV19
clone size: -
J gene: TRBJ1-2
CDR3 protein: CASQQQGSPSNYGYTF
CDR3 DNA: TGTGCCAGTCAGCAACAGGGTAGCCCTTCTAACTATGGCTACACCTTC

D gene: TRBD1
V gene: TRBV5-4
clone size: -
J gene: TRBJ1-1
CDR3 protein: CASSPSGGRNTEAFF
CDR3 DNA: TGTGCCAGCAGCCCATCAGGGGGTAGGAACACTGAAGCTTTCTTT

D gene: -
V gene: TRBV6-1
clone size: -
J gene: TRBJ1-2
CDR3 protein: CASSEKGVLYGYTF
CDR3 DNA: TGTGCCAGCAGTGAAAAGGGGGTCCTCTATGGCTACACCTTC

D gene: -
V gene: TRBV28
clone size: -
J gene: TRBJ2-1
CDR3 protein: CASGKYNEQFF
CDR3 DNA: TGTGCCAGCGGAAAGTACAATGAGCAGTTCTTC

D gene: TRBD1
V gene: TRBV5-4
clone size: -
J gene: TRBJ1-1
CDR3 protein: CASSSMGQGITEAFF
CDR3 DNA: TGTGCCAGCAGCTCAATGGGACAGGGGATTACTGAAGCTTTCTTT

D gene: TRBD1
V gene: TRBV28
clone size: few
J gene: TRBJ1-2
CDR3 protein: CASYGQENYGYTF
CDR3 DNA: TGTGCCAGCTATGGACAGGAAAACTATGGCTACACCTTC

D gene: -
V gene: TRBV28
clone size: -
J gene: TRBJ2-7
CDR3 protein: CASRLRLAYEQYF
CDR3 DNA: TGTGCCAGCAGACTTCGACTTGCCTACGAGCAGTACTTC

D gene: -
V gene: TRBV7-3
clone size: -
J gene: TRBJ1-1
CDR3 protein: CASSLGRTEAFF
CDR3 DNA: TGTGCCAGCAGCTTAGGTCGGACTGAAGCTTTCTTT

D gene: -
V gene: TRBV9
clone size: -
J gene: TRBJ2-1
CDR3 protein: CASSVRGSGFPYNEQFF
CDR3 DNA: TGTGCCAGCAGCGTAAGGGGGAGCGGGTTCCCCTACAATGAGCAGTTCTTC

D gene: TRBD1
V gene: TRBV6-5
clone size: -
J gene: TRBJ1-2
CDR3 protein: CASSYEGAGGYTF
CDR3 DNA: TGTGCCAGCAGTTACGAGGGGGCAGGTGGCTACACCTTC

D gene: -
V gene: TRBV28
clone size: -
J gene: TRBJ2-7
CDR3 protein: CASSYADSMLEQYF
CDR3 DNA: TGTGCCAGCAGTTACGCGGACTCCATGCTCGAGCAGTACTTC

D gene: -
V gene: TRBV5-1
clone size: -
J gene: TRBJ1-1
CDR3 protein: CASSLEGEVTEAFF
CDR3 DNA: TGCGCCAGCAGCTTGGAGGGGGAGGTCACTGAAGCTTTCTTT

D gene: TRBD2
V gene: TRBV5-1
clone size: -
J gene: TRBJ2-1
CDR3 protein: CASSGVAGSDNEQFF
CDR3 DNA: TGCGCCAGCAGCGGGGTAGCGGGATCGGACAATGAGCAGTTCTTC

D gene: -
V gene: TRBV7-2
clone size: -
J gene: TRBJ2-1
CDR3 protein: CASSSYTPGQPAFF
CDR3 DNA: TGTGCCAGCAGCTCATACACTCCGGGACAACCTGCGTTCTTC

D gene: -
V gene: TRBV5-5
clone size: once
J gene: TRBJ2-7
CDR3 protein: CASSLALSEQYF
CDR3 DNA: TGTGCCAGCAGCTTGGCCTTGAGCGAGCAGTACTTC

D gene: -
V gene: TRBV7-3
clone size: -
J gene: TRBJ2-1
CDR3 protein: CASSAGRSSYNEQFF
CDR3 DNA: TGTGCCAGCAGCGCCGGACGGTCCTCCTACAATGAGCAGTTCTTC

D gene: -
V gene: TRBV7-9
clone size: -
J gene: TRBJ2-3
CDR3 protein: CASSPGISTDTQYF
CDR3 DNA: TGTGCCAGCAGCCCCGGGATAAGCACAGATACGCAGTATTTT

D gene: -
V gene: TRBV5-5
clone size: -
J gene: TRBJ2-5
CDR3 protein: CASSLGAGPETQYF
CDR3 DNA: TGTGCCAGCAGCTTGGGGGCAGGGCCAGAGACCCAGTACTTC

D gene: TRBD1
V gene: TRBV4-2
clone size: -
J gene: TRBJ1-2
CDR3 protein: CASSQDTSRGDCTF
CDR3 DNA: TGTGCCAGCAGCCAAGATACGAGCAGGGGGGACTGTACCTTC

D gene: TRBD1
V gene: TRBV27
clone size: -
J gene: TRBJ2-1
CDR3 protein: CASSPGQAYNEQFF
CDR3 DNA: TGTGCCAGCAGCCCGGGACAGGCCTACAATGAGCAGTTCTTC

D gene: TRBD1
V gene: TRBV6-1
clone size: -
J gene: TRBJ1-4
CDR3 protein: CASSARTGGATNEKLFF
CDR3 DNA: TGTGCCAGCAGTGCCCGGACAGGGGGAGCAACTAATGAAAAACTGTTTTTT

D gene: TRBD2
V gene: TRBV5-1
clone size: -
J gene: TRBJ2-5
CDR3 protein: CASTDPSGSGQETQYF
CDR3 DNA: TGCGCCAGCACCGACCCTAGCGGGAGTGGGCAAGAGACCCAGTACTTC

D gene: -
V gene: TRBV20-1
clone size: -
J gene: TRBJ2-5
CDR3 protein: CSATRQETQYF
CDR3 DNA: TGCAGTGCTACTAGACAAGAGACCCAGTACTTC

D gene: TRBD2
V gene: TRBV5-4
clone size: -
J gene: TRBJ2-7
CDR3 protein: CASSSGGRYEQYF
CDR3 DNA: TGTGCCAGCAGCTCGGGGGGACGCTACGAGCAGTACTTC

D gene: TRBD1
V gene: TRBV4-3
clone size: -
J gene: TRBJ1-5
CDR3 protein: CASSQDQGAQNQPQHF
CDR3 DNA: TGCGCCAGCAGCCAAGATCAGGGGGCCCAAAATCAGCCCCAGCATTTT

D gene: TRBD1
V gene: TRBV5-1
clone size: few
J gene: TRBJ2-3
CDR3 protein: CASSLGTGPDTQYF
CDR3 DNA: TGCGCCAGCAGCTTGGGGACAGGGCCAGATACGCAGTATTTT

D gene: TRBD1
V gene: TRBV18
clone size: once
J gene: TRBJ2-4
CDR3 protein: CASSLTGGGGLAKNIQYF
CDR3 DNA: TGTGCCAGCTCACTCACAGGGGGCGGAGGACTAGCCAAAAACATTCAGTACTTC

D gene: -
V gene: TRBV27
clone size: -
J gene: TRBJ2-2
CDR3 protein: CASTERAAPAYTGELFF
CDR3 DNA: TGTGCCAGCACCGAGAGGGCGGCCCCAGCGTACACCGGGGAGCTGTTTTTT